This T cell receptor beta chain was sequenced during a study of molecular identifiers for immune sequencing clone quantification. Findings and caveats of the study: Clones exceeding 20 RNA copies carried over 97% of effector molecules but under 1% of naive-cell molecules.

The CDR3 covers 21 residues. This clonotype was seen ten or more times. What it recognizes is unknown. Input for naive CD8 libraries was about 19,000 to 1,100,000 sorted cells; the RNA fraction used was 10%, 30% or 50%. TCRdb ran MiXCR on the PCR reads and lists one entry per CDR3 protein. Among about 640,000 distinct CDR3 sequences listed, just under 20% were seen once. Sequenced sample: naive CD8+ T cells from blood, with Jurkat cell RNA spiked in. Documented subset: FACS-sorted CD8+CD4-CCR7+CD45RA+ naive T cells. The receptor was derived from a human donor in good health. Some libraries in this study had Jurkat cell RNA spiked in. V usage is TRBV21-1 and J usage is TRBJ2-7; the table calls TRBD1, which could not be checked here. TRBV21-1 is designated a pseudogene. The CDR3 nucleotides are TGTGCCAGCAGCAAAGCGCGGAGGACAGCCGATTTAGCGGGGGGCTCCTACGAGCAGTACTTC. Protein sequence: CASSKARRTADLAGGSYEQYF.